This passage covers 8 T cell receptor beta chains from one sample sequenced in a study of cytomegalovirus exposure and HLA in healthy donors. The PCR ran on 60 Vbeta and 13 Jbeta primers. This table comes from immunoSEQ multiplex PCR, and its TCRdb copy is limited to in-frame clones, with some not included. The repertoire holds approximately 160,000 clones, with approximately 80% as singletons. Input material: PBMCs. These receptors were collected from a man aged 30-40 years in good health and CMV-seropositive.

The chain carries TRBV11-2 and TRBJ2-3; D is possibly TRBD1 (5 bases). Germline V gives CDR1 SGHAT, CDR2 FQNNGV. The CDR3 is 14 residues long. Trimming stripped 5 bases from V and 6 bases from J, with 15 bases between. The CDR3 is CASSRTYRTDTQYF. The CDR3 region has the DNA TGTGCCAGCAGCCGGACATACCGGACGGATACGCAGTATTTT.

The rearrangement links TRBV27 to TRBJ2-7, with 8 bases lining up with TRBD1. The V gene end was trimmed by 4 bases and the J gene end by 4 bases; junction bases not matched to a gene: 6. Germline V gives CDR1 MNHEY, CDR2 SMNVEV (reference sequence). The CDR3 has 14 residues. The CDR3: CASSSWDRPYEQYF. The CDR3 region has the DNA TGTGCCAGCAGTTCTTGGGACAGGCCGTACGAGCAGTACTTC.

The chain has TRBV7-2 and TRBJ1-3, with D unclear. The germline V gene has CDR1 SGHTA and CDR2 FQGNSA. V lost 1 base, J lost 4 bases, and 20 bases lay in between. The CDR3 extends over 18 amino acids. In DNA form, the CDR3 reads TGTGCCAGCAGCTTAGTCGTCGGTGTGATCAACCGAGGAAACACCATATATTTT. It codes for CASSLVVGVINRGNTIYF. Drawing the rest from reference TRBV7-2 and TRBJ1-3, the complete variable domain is GAGVSQSPSNKVTEKGKDVELRCDPISGHTALYWYRQSLGQGLEFLIYFQGNSAPDKSGLPSDRFSAERTGGSVSTLTIQRTQQEDSAVYLCASSLVVGVINRGNTIYFGEGSWLTVV.

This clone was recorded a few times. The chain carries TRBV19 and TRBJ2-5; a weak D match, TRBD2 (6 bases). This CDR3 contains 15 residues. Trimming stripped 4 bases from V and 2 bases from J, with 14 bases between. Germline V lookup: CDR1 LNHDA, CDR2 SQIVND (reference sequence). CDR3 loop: CASSRGEAYQETQYF. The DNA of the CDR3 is TGTGCCAGTAGTAGGGGGGAGGCTTATCAAGAGACCCAGTACTTC.

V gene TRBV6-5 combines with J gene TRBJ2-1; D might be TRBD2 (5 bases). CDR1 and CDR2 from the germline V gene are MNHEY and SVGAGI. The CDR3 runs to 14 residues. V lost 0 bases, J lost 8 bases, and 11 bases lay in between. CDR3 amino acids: CASSYSSERDEQFF. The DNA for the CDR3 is TGTGCCAGCAGTTACTCATCGGAGAGGGATGAGCAGTTCTTC.

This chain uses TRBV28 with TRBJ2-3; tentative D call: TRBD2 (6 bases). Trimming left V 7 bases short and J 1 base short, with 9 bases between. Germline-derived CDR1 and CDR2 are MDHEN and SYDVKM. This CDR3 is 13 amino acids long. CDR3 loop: CASTGLGTDTQYF. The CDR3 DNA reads TGTGCCAGCACGGGACTGGGCACAGATACGCAGTATTTT. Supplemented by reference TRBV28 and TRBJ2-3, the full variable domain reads DVKVTQSSRYLVKRTGEKVFLECVQDMDHENMFWYRQDPGLGLRLIYFSYDVKMKEKGDIPEGYSVSREKKERFSLILESASTNQTSMYLCASTGLGTDTQYFGPGTRLTVL.

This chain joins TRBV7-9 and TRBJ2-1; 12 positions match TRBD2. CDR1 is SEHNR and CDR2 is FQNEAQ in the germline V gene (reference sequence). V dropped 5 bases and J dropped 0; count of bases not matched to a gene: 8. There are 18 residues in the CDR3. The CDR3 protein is CASSGTSGHKSSYNEQFF. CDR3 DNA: TGTGCCAGCAGCGGGACTAGCGGGCACAAAAGCTCCTACAATGAGCAGTTCTTC. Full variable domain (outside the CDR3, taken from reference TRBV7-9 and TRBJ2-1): DTGVSQNPRHKITKRGQNVTFRCDPISEHNRLYWYRQTLGQGPEFLTYFQNEAQLEKSRLLSDRFSAERPKGSFSTLEIQRTEQGDSAMYLCASSGTSGHKSSYNEQFFGPGTRLTVL.

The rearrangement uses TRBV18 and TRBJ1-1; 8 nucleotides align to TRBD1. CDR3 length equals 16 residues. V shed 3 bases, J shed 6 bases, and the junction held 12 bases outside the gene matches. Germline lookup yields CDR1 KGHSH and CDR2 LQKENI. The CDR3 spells CASSPRQAGQGPEAFF. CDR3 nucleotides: TGTGCCAGCTCACCCCGACAAGCAGGACAGGGCCCTGAAGCTTTCTTT.